This T cell receptor beta chain emerged from a study of technical replicates of blood from several donors. Germline loops: CDR1 LGHNA, CDR2 YSLEER. The CDR3 runs to 14 residues. V was trimmed by 4 bases and J by 0 bases, leaving 9 bases between them. Repertoires were generated with immunoSEQ multiplex PCR, while TCRdb's copy carries only in-frame clones and drops some. The sample shows almost 70,000 clones, approximately 93% of them seen only once. The rearrangement links TRBV4-3 to TRBJ1-1; no clear D gene. The source material was PBMCs. The TCR comes from a human donor in good health. Some clones in this sample may be carry-over from other donors' samples. The DNA for the CDR3 is TGCGCCAGCAGCCTCGGTACGGTGAACACTGAAGCTTTCTTT. Translation: CASSLGTVNTEAFF.